This T cell receptor beta chain was documented in a study of blood T cell repertoires in COVID-19. Study context: From the United States, Italy and Spain came samples of acute and convalescent COVID-19.

The assay was immunoSEQ multiplex PCR, and TCRdb's table has in-frame clones only and misses some. Of some 200,000 clones listed, roughly 80% are singletons. Source material: peripheral blood. This TCR was sampled from an elderly woman with acute or convalescent COVID-19.

CDR3: CASSPGGTFSGNTIYF. The CDR3, as DNA: TGTGCCAGCTCACCAGGGGGCACCTTCTCTGGAAACACCATATATTTT. The V call is TRBV18, the J call TRBJ1-3; maybe TRBD1 (6 bases). Germline V gene sequence: CDR1 KGHSH, CDR2 LQKENI. V was shortened by 2 bases and J by 0 bases, with 11 bases between the two germline ends. The CDR3 covers 16 residues.